Listed below are T cell receptor beta chains from one sample, sequenced in a study of cytomegalovirus exposure and HLA in healthy donors. Here immunoSEQ multiplex PCR was the method, and the copy in TCRdb shows in-frame clones only, minus some. The sample records 85,000 to 100,000 clones, around 83% being singletons. The sequencing input was PBMCs. These receptors were taken from a female donor in good health and CMV-seropositive. The CDR3 runs from the conserved cysteine through the conserved F or W. D genes are given only for firm matches. Size is stated for part of the rows, as once, few or many counts, or as a class when the clone is expanded.

d_gene | abundance | len | j_gene | v_gene | CDR3nt | CDR3aa
NA | NA | 14 | TRBJ2-3 | TRBV13 | TGTGCCAGCAGCTTAGACATTGTCACAGATACGCAGTATTTT | CASSLDIVTDTQYF
NA | NA | 14 | TRBJ2-7 | TRBV6-1 | TGTGCCAGCAGTTCCCGCGGGCCCTCCTACGAGCAGTACTTC | CASSSRGPSYEQYF
TRBD1 | NA | 14 | TRBJ2-2 | TRBV4-1 | TGCGCCAGCAGCCAACAGGGGGAGACCGGGGAGCTGTTTTTT | CASSQQGETGELFF
NA | NA | 14 | TRBJ2-3 | TRBV19 | TGTGCCAGTAGTATAGGCAGGGTGAGAGATACGCAGTATTTT | CASSIGRVRDTQYF
NA | NA | 15 | TRBJ1-1 | TRBV28 | TGTGCCAGCAGTTTATTTAGGGACACGAACACTGAAGCTTTCTTT | CASSLFRDTNTEAFF
TRBD2 | few | 14 | TRBJ2-1 | TRBV19 | TGTGCCAGTAGCCTCCGGACTAGCACCAATGAGCAGTTCTTC | CASSLRTSTNEQFF
TRBD2 | NA | 16 | TRBJ2-1 | TRBV9 | TGTGCCAGCAGCGCGACTAGCGTCCACTCCTACAATGAGCAGTTCTTC | CASSATSVHSYNEQFF
TRBD2 | NA | 16 | TRBJ2-5 | TRBV5-4 | TGTGCCAGCAGCTTGTCCGGGACTAGCGGGGGGAAGACCCAGTACTTC | CASSLSGTSGGKTQYF
TRBD1 | NA | 14 | TRBJ1-3 | TRBV19 | TGTGCCAGTAGTAAGGGGGCCTCTGGAAACACCATATATTTT | CASSKGASGNTIYF
TRBD2 | NA | 16 | TRBJ2-3 | TRBV5-8 | TGTGCCAGCAGCTTACGACTAGCGGGAGGAGGGGATACGCAGTATTTT | CASSLRLAGGGDTQYF
TRBD1 | few | 16 | TRBJ1-4 | TRBV7-9 | TGTTCCAGCAGCTTAATGGTCGGACAGGGGTTCGAAAAACTGTTTTTT | CSSSLMVGQGFEKLFF
TRBD2 | NA | 15 | TRBJ2-5 | TRBV6-4 | TGTGCCAGCAGCGTCACTAGCGGATTTGCAGAGACCCAGTACTTC | CASSVTSGFAETQYF
NA | NA | 14 | TRBJ1-1 | TRBV19 | TGTGCCAGTACTGGAGGTCCAGGAAACACTGAAGCTTTCTTT | CASTGGPGNTEAFF
TRBD2 | NA | 14 | TRBJ2-3 | TRBV10-1 | TGCGCCAGCAGCAGGAGCGGGGACACAGATACGCAGTATTTT | CASSRSGDTDTQYF
NA | once | 14 | TRBJ2-3 | TRBV5-1 | TGCGCCAGCAGCCCGGGACTGAACACAGATACGCAGTATTTT | CASSPGLNTDTQYF
NA | once | 14 | TRBJ2-7 | TRBV13 | TGTGCCAGCAGCTACGGGGGAAGACTCTACGAGCAGTACTTC | CASSYGGRLYEQYF
TRBD2 | NA | 18 | TRBJ2-1 | TRBV5-1 | TGCGCCAGCACTACCCGGACTAGCGGGGGAGTGATCTACAATGAGCAGTTCTTC | CASTTRTSGGVIYNEQFF
TRBD1 | NA | 17 | TRBJ2-3 | TRBV4-1 | TGCGCCAGCAGTTTCACCGGGACAGGGGGCTTCGAAGATACGCAGTATTTT | CASSFTGTGGFEDTQYF
TRBD2 | few | 15 | TRBJ2-5 | TRBV7-3 | TGTGCCAGCAGCTTACTCGGGAGGGAACAGGAGACCCAGTACTTC | CASSLLGREQETQYF
NA | NA | 16 | TRBJ2-7 | TRBV10-3 | TGTGCCATCAGTGAGCGGGGAGATCCTAGCTCCTACGAGCAGTACTTC | CAISERGDPSSYEQYF
NA | NA | 13 | TRBJ2-7 | TRBV6-1 | TGTGCCAGCACTGAGCCGGGTTCCTACGAGCAGTACTTC | CASTEPGSYEQYF
NA | NA | 14 | TRBJ1-5 | TRBV6-6 | TGTGCCAGCAGTCCCGGACATACGTATCAGCCCCAGCATTTT | CASSPGHTYQPQHF
TRBD2 | NA | 16 | TRBJ2-2 | TRBV28 | TGTGCCAGCACCGACGGCGGGAGGTCCCGGTCCGGGGAGCTGTTTTTT | CASTDGGRSRSGELFF
NA | NA | 16 | TRBJ2-3 | TRBV5-4 | TGTGCCAGCAGCTTGTGGAGCGGGCCCAGCACAGATACGCAGTATTTT | CASSLWSGPSTDTQYF
NA | NA | 11 | TRBJ1-2 | TRBV19 | TGTGCCAGCTTATCGGACTATGGCTACACCTTC | CASLSDYGYTF
NA | few | 12 | TRBJ1-1 | TRBV4-2 | TGTGCCAGCAGCCAAGAAAGGGGTGAAGCTTTCTTT | CASSQERGEAFF
TRBD1 | NA | 16 | TRBJ1-4 | TRBV6-1 | TGTGCCAGCAGTGCTGTACGCGGGACAGGGGATGAAAAACTGTTTTTT | CASSAVRGTGDEKLFF
NA | NA | 14 | TRBJ2-5 | TRBV15 | TGTGCCACCAGCAGAGAAACAGCAAAGGAGACCCAGTACTTC | CATSRETAKETQYF
NA | NA | 16 | TRBJ1-1 | TRBV10-1 | TGCGCCAGCAGCGATTCAGGGAAAGGTTATCCCGCTGAAGCTTTCTTT | CASSDSGKGYPAEAFF
NA | NA | 13 | TRBJ2-5 | TRBV5-1 | TGCGCCAGCAGCCCCGGGGGTTCGGGGACCCAGTACTTC | CASSPGGSGTQYF
NA | NA | 17 | TRBJ2-1 | TRBV28 | TGTGCCAGCAGCTGGTATGGCTTGCGGGGACCGTACAATGAGCAGTTCTTC | CASSWYGLRGPYNEQFF
NA | NA | 15 | TRBJ1-1 | TRBV4-2 | TGTGCCAGCAGCCAAGGGCCAGCAGCGGACACTGAAGCTTTCTTT | CASSQGPAADTEAFF
TRBD2 | NA | 19 | TRBJ2-1 | TRBV5-8 | TGTGCCAGCAGCTTGTTAGGGACTAGCGGGAGTATGGTCTACAATGAGCAGTTCTTC | CASSLLGTSGSMVYNEQFF
TRBD2 | NA | 20 | TRBJ2-1 | TRBV4-2 | TGTGCCAGCAGCCACCCTGGCCCCGATACTAGCGGGAGGGCCAGCAATGAGCAGTTCTTC | CASSHPGPDTSGRASNEQFF
NA | NA | 14 | TRBJ2-3 | TRBV5-4 | TGTGCCAGCAGCTTGGTAGGGGTCCCAGATACGCAGTATTTT | CASSLVGVPDTQYF
TRBD1 | few | 17 | TRBJ2-6 | TRBV7-9 | TGTGCCAGCAGCACCGGGACAGGGACAACTGGGGCCAACGTCCTGACTTTC | CASSTGTGTTGANVLTF
NA | few | 14 | TRBJ1-2 | TRBV7-9 | TGTGCCAGCAGCTTGGAGGTTGCGCGCTATGGCTACACCTTC | CASSLEVARYGYTF
TRBD2 | NA | 16 | TRBJ2-1 | TRBV5-5 | TGTGCCAGCAGCTTGCAAGTGGCGGGAGGGCTGAGGGGGCAGTTCTTC | CASSLQVAGGLRGQFF
TRBD1 | NA | 14 | TRBJ2-5 | TRBV6-1 | TGTGCCAGCATTGGGACAGGGGTCTGGGAGACCCAGTACTTC | CASIGTGVWETQYF
TRBD1 | NA | 15 | TRBJ2-1 | TRBV13 | TGTGCCAGCAGCCCACAGGGGGCGCGGTCCAATGAGCAGTTCTTC | CASSPQGARSNEQFF
TRBD2 | NA | 15 | TRBJ2-7 | TRBV27 | TGTGCCAGCAGTTGGACTAGCGGGAGGGCCTACGAGCAGTACTTC | CASSWTSGRAYEQYF
NA | NA | 13 | TRBJ2-5 | TRBV27 | TGTGCCAGCAAGCAGGATACCCAAGAGACCCAGTACTTC | CASKQDTQETQYF
NA | NA | 12 | TRBJ2-7 | TRBV19 | TGTGCCAGTAGTATCGGGGGCTACGAGCAGTACTTC | CASSIGGYEQYF
TRBD2 | NA | 17 | TRBJ2-1 | TRBV9 | TGTGCCAGCAGCGTAGGTCGGGGGGGATTATCCTACAATGAGCAGTTCTTC | CASSVGRGGLSYNEQFF
NA | NA | 15 | TRBJ2-6 | TRBV9 | TGTGCCAGCAGCGACTACGACTCTGGGGCCAACGTCCTGACTTTC | CASSDYDSGANVLTF
NA | NA | 14 | TRBJ2-1 | TRBV25-1 | TGTGCCAGCAGTGCCTTGACTAGCTACAATGAGCAGTTCTTC | CASSALTSYNEQFF
TRBD2 | few | 15 | TRBJ2-7 | TRBV9 | TGTGCCAGCAGCGTAGAAGCGGGAGCAGGGTACGAGCAGTACTTC | CASSVEAGAGYEQYF
TRBD2 | once | 14 | TRBJ2-2 | TRBV29-1 | TGCAGCGTCGAAGGCGGACTAGCGGGAGGGGAGCTGTTTTTT | CSVEGGLAGGELFF
NA | NA | 13 | TRBJ2-1 | TRBV19 | TGTGCCAGTAGTGTACAGGGTAGGGATGAGCAGTTCTTC | CASSVQGRDEQFF
NA | NA | 15 | TRBJ1-2 | TRBV6-4 | TGTGCCAGCAGTGAGACGATAGGGGGATCCTATGGCTACACCTTC | CASSETIGGSYGYTF
TRBD1 | NA | 16 | TRBJ1-1 | TRBV5-1 | TGCGCCAGCAGCTGGGGACCCAGACAGGGACTCACTGAAGCTTTCTTT | CASSWGPRQGLTEAFF
NA | few | 13 | TRBJ1-2 | TRBV27 | TGTGCCAGCAGTTACACTGCAGGGGAAGGCTACACCTTC | CASSYTAGEGYTF
NA | NA | 13 | TRBJ1-2 | TRBV2 | TGTGCCAGCAGTGGCGGGGAGTTTTATGGCTACACCTTC | CASSGGEFYGYTF
NA | NA | 12 | TRBJ2-7 | TRBV27 | TGTGCCAGCAGTCCACAGGGTCGCGAGCAGTACTTC | CASSPQGREQYF
NA | NA | 15 | TRBJ1-4 | TRBV28 | TGTGCCAGCAGTCCACCAGGGCGTACTAATGAAAAACTGTTTTTT | CASSPPGRTNEKLFF
NA | NA | 15 | TRBJ1-1 | TRBV10-3 | TGTGCCATCAGCGAAAGTGTTGGCAGGAACACTGAAGCTTTCTTT | CAISESVGRNTEAFF
TRBD1 | NA | 14 | TRBJ1-5 | TRBV28 | TGTGCCAGCAGTGAGACAGGGGGCTTTCAGCCCCAGCATTTT | CASSETGGFQPQHF
NA | NA | 14 | TRBJ2-7 | TRBV7-9 | TGTGCCAGCAGCCCAGGGGTAGGGGTGGGCGAGCAGTACTTC | CASSPGVGVGEQYF
NA | few | 16 | TRBJ2-5 | TRBV28 | NA | CASSTSDRTYQETQYF
NA | NA | 19 | TRBJ2-3 | TRBV1 | TGCACCAGAAGAAGAGGACTAGCGGGGGGAAGAGCTAGCACAGATACGCAGTATTTT | CTRRRGLAGGRASTDTQYF